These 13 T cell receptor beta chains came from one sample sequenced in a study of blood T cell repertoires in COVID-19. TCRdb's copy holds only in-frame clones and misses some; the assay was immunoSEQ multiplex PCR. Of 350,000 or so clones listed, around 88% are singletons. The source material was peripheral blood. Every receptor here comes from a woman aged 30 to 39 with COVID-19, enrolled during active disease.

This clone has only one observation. The chain's CDR3 is CASSRISGLNTEAFF. In DNA, the CDR3 is TGCGCCAGCAGCCGGATAAGCGGACTAAACACTGAAGCTTTCTTT. This sequence joins TRBV5-1 and TRBJ1-1; no clear D. Germline-derived CDR1 and CDR2 are SGHRS and YFSETQ. V was clipped by 4 bases and J by 2 bases, with 15 bases between them. The CDR3 spans 15 residues.

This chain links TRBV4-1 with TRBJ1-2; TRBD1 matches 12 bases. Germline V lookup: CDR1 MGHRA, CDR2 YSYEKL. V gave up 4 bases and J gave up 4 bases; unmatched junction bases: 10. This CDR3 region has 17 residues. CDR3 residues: CASSPGTGGVKGYGYTF. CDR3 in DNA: TGCGCCAGCAGCCCAGGGACAGGGGGCGTTAAGGGCTATGGCTACACCTTC.

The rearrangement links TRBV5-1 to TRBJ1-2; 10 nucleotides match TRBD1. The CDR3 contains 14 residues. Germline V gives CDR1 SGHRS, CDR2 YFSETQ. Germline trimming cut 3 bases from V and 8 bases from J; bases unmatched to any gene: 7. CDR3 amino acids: CASSWLGQGSGYTF. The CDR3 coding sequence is TGCGCCAGCAGCTGGCTGGGACAGGGGAGCGGCTACACCTTC.

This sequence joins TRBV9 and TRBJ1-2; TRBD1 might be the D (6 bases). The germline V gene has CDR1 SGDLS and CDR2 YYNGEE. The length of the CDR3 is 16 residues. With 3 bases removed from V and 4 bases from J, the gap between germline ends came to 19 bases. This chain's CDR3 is CASSDDQGQGGYGYTF. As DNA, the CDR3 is TGTGCCAGCAGCGACGATCAGGGGCAGGGCGGCTATGGCTACACCTTC.

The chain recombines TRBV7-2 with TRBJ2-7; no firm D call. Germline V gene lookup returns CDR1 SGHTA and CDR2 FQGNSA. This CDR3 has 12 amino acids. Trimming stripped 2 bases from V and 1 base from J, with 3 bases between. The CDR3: CASSLPSYEQYF. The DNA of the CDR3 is TGTGCCAGCAGCTTACCTTCCTACGAGCAGTACTTC.

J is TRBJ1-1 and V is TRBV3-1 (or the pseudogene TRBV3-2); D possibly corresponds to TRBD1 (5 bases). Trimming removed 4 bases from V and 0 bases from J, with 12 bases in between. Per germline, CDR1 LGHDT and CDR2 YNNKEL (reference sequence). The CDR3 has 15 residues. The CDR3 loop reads CASSRSDSLNTEAFF. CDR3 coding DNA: TGTGCCAGCAGCCGTAGTGACAGCCTGAACACTGAAGCTTTCTTT.

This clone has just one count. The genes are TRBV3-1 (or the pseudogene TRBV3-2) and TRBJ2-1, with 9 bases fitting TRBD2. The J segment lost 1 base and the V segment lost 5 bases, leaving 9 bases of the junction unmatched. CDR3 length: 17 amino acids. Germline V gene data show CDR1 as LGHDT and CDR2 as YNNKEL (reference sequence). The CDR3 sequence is CASSTVLAGVSYNEQFF. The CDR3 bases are TGTGCCAGCAGCACCGTTTTAGCGGGGGTTTCCTACAATGAGCAGTTCTTC.

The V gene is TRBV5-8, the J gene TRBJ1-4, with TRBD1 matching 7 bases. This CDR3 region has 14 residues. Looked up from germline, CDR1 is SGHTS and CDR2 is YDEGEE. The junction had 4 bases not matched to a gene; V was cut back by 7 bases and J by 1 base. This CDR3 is CASGRGLTNEKLFF. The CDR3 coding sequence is TGTGCCAGCGGCAGGGGGTTAACTAATGAAAAACTGTTTTTT.

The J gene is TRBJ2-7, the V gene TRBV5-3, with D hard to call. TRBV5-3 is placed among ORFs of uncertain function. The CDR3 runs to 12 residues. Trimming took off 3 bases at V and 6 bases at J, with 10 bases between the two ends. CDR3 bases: TGTGCCAGAAGCTCAGCGCCGGGCGAGCAGTACTTC. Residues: CARSSAPGEQYF.

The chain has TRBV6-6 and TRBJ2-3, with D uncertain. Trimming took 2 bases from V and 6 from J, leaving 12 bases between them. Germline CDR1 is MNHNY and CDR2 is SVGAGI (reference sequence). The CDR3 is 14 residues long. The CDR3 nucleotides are TGTGCCAGCAGTTACCCCGCGGATACGGATACGCAGTATTTT. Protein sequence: CASSYPADTDTQYF.

Here the CDR3 DNA reads TGTGCCAGCAGCCAAGATCTCACAGGGGGCTTGGACGAGCAGTACTTC. This sequence encodes CASSQDLTGGLDEQYF. The chain joins TRBV4-2 to TRBJ2-7; 9 bases line up with TRBD1. This CDR3 has 16 amino acids. Germline V gene lookup returns CDR1 LGHNA and CDR2 YNFKEQ. After removal of 0 bases from V and 5 bases from J, the junction contained 8 bases not matched to a gene.

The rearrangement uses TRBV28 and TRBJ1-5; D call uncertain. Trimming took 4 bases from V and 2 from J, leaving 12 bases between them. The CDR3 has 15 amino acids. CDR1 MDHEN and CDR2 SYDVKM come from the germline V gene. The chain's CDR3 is CASSSPSEGNQPQHF. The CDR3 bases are TGTGCCAGCAGTTCCCCTAGTGAGGGCAATCAGCCCCAGCATTTT.

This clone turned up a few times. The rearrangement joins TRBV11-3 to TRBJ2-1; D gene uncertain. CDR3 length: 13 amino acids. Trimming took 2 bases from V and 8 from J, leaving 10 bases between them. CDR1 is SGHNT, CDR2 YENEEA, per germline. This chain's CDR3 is CASSLSRLDEQFF. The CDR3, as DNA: TGTGCCAGCAGCTTAAGCCGCTTGGATGAGCAGTTCTTC.